This T cell receptor (beta chain) originates from a study of T cells in Graves' hyperthyroidism and ophthalmopathy. Study-wide background: Peripheral blood sampling occurred at initial diagnosis, before any treatment. Regarding the study as a whole: Blood samples included most of the expanded thyroid clonotypes exceeding 0.001.

This clonotype came up many times. Its antigen is not identified. RNA transcripts gave rise to amplified TCR beta CDR3 regions. RT-PCR in the first round (using the HTBI primer set) targeted the TCR CDR3. Each CDR3 protein gets one entry after TCRdb re-called the multiplex PCR reads with MiXCR. Of 300,000 to 350,000 distinct CDR3 sequences in the sample, around 16% were seen once. Stability of Graves' hyperthyroidism was defined as absent ophthalmopathy progression within 18 months. Out of more than 8 ml of fresh peripheral blood came the PBMCs. CDR1 is KGHSH, CDR2 LQKENI, per germline. V lost 9 bases to trimming and J lost 4 bases, with 13 bases between them. The CDR3 runs to 13 residues.

The chain joins TRBV18 to TRBJ1-5, with D uncertain. The specimen sequenced was blood. This receptor was taken from a young man with Graves' hyperthyroidism. CDR3 DNA sequence: TGTGCCAGTTGCAACAGTGAAAATCAGCCCCAGCATTTT. Protein product: CASCNSENQPQHF.